This TCR beta chain was obtained from a study of graft-versus-host responses after intestinal transplantation (dated by TCRdb to the early 2020s). The study in broad terms: Multivisceral, liver-intestinal, or isolated intestinal transplants were received by the recipients. Every recipient was given anti-thymocyte globulin induction, followed by approximately 3 years of maintenance tacrolimus and steroids. After intestinal transplantation, graft-versus-host and host-versus-graft alloreactive T cell clones in the graft, circulation and bone marrow were tracked using bulk TCR-beta CDR3 sequencing. To identify alloreactive clones, pre-transplant mixed lymphocyte reaction products were sequenced and then compared with unstimulated pre-transplant donor and recipient T cells. A cohort of about two dozen intestinal transplant recipients, including one retransplant, was enrolled, and 3 patients lacking pretransplant specimens were excluded. A peak of at least 4% donor T cells among recipient peripheral blood mononuclear cells was the definition used for donor T cell macrochimerism. Rather than going through the commercial service, samples from a few later patients were sequenced in-house on an Illumina MiSeq and processed with MiXCR. General findings and caveats noted by the study authors: The relatively low number and heterogeneity of intestinal transplant patients limited the conclusions. GvH clones were detected in recipient bone marrow, and some appeared earlier in ileal mucosa or blood, consistent with an intestinal mucosal origin. Early after transplant, declines in HvG clones were associated with peak levels of circulating GvH clones. Patients with donor T cell macrochimerism had high GvH to HvG T cell clonal ratios in their allografts.

Via the germline V gene, CDR1 is SGHVS and CDR2 FQNEAQ. The CDR3 goes from the cysteine to the phenylalanine over 15 residues. The sequence is cut down to CDR3 DNA, 45 bases in frame from base 1. V loses 4 bases at its end and J loses 4 bases; junction bases beyond the gene matches: 9. Libraries were constructed by the immunoSEQ multiplex PCR assay. For most patients, genomic DNA was isolated with the Qiagen DNeasy Blood and Tissue Kit and sent frozen to Adaptive Biotechnologies for TCR sequencing. For most patients, high-throughput TCR-beta CDR3 sequencing of genomic DNA was performed by Adaptive Biotechnologies. The paper's data handling went like this. Adaptive's ImmunoSEQ software supplied the TCR sequencing data for around 19 patients, while MiXCR and VDJtools were used to process a few other patients. CD4 versus CD8 sorting errors were corrected by removing sequences found in both subsets at a frequency ratio below 5:1. Because the origin of CDR3 nucleotide sequences shared between donor and recipient could not be assigned, those sequences were removed. Alloreactive clones required at least 2-fold expansion over unstimulated cells and minimum CFSE-low frequency of 0.002% (template counts) or 0.001% (read counts). A clone was considered mappable if detected in the sequenced pre-transplant spleen, lymph node, or MLR CFSE-low populations of the donor or recipient. Cumulative frequency of alloreactive clones was calculated as a percentage of all sequences weighted by copy number. Imported from immuneACCESS, the table was reduced by TCRdb to in-frame sequences with V and J called. These copies leave out some clones; in studies compared against another copy, an unresolved V gene accounts for under half, and the cause of the remainder is not known. D and trimming come from the DNA, and the V and J calls and clone size come from that table. For this sample the table gives roughly 120,000 clones, of which around 93% were detected only once. The top ten clonotypes cover roughly 0.5% of the sample.

The sample's time point label, decoded: cells obtained before transplantation from donor or recipient. CD3+CD4+ and CD3+CD8+ populations were FACS-sorted from unstimulated pre-transplant donor and recipient cells taken from spleen or lymph nodes. A remark on this clone: The antigen it recognizes is unknown. No base-level quality is on record; no much larger clone is a single base apart.

This clonotype originated in a human donor who received an intestinal transplant. The chain joins TRBV7-8 to TRBJ2-7; TRBD1 fits 8 bases in the junction. Sequencing was performed on unstimulated CD8+ T cells sorted from spleen or lymph node cells, taken before intestinal transplant. This receptor carries the CDR3 CASSSGQGRMYEQYF. The DNA sequence is TGTGCCAGCAGCTCCGGACAGGGCAGAATGTACGAGCAGTACTTC.